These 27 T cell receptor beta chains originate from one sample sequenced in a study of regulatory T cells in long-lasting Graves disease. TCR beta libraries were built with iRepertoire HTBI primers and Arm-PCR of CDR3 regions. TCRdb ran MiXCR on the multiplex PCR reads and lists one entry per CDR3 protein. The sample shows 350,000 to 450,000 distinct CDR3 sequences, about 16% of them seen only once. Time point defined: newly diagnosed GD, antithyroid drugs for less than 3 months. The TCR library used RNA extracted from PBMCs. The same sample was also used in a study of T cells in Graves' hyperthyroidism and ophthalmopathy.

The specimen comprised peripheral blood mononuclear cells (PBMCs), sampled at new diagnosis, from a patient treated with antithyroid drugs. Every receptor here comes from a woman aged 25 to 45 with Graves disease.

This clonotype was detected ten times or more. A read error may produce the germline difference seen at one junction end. CDR3 sequence (DNA): TGTGCCAGCAGTCCAGACCGCTTTGAAGTTTTCTTT. As protein: CASSPDRFEVFF. The V gene is TRBV12-3 or TRBV12-4, the J gene TRBJ1-1, with D uncertain. CDR3 length equals 12 residues.

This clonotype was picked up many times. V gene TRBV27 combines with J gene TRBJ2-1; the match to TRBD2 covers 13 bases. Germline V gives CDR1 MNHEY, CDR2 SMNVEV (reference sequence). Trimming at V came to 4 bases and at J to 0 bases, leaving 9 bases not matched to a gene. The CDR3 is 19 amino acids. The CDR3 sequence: CASSSRTSGSPSSYNEQFF. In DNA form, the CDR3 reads TGTGCCAGCAGTTCCCGGACTAGCGGGAGCCCCAGCTCCTACAATGAGCAGTTCTTC.

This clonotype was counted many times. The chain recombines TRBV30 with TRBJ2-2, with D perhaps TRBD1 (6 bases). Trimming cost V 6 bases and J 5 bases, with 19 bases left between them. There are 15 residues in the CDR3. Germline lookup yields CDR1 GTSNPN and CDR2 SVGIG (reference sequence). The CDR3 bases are TGTGCCTGCTCCCGCCGGGGACAATGGACCGGGGAGCTGTTTTTT. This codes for CACSRRGQWTGELFF.

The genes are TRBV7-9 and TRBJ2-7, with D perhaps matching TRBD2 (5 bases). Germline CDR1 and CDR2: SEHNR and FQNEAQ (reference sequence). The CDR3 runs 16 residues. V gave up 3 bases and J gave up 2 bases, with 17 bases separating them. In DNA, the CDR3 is TGTGCCAGCAGCTTTCGGACTGATCAAAATCCCTACGAGCAGTACTTC. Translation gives CASSFRTDQNPYEQYF.

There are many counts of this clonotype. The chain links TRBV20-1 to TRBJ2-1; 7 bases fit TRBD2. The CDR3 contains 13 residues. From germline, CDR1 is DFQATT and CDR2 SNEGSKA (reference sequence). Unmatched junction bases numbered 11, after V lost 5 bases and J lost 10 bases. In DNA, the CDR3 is TGCAGTGCTCCGCGGACTAGAACGGCCGAGCAGTTCTTC. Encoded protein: CSAPRTRTAEQFF.

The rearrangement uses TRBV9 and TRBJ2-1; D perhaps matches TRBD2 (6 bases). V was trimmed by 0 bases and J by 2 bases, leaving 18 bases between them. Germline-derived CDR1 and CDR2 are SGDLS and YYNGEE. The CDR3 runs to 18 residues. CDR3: CASSVGLEAGPPYNEQFF. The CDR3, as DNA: TGTGCCAGCAGCGTAGGATTGGAGGCGGGACCCCCCTACAATGAGCAGTTCTTC.

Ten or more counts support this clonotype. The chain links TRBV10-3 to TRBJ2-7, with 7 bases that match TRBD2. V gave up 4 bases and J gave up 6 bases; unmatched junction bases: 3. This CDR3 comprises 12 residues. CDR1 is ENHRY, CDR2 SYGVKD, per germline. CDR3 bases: TGTGCCATCAGTGGGACTAGGTCCGAGCAGTACTTC. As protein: CAISGTRSEQYF.

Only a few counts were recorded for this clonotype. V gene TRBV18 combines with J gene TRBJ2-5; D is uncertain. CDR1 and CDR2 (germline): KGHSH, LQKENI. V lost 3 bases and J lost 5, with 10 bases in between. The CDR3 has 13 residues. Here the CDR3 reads CASSPSLMETQYF. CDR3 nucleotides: TGTGCCAGCTCACCCTCGTTGATGGAGACCCAGTACTTC.

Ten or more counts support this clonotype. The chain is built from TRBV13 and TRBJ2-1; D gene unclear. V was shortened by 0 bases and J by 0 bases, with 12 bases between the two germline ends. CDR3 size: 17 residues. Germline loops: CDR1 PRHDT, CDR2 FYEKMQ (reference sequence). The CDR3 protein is CASSLGEVRGSYNEQFF. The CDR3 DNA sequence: TGTGCCAGCAGCTTAGGTGAGGTCCGAGGCTCCTACAATGAGCAGTTCTTC.

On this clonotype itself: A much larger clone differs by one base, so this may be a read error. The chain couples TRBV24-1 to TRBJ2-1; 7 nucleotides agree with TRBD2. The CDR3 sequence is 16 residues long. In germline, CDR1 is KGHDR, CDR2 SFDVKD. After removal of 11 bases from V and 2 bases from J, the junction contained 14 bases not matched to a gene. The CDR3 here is CASHEPTSRTYNEQFF. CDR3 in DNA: TGTGCCAGCCACGAACCGACTAGCAGAACCTACAATGAGCAGTTCTTC.

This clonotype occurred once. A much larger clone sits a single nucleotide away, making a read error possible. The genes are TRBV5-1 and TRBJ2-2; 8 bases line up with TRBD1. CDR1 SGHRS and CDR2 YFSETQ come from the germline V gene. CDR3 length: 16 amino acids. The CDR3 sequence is CDSNSDGQGYTGELFF. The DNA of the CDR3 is TGCGACAGCAATTCGGACGGACAGGGATACACCGGGGAGCTGTTTTTT.

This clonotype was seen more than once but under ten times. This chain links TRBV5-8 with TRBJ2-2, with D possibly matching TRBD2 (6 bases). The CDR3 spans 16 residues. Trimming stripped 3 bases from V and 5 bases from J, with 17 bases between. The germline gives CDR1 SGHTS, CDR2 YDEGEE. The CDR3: CASSYWARGNTGELFF. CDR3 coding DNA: TGTGCCAGCAGCTACTGGGCCCGGGGGAATACCGGGGAGCTGTTTTTT.

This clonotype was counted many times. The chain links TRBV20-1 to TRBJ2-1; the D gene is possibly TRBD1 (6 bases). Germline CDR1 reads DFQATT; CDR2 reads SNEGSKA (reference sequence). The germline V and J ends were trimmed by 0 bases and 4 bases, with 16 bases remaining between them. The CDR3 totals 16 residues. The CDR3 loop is CSARDLMGAPYNEQFF. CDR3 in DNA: TGCAGTGCTAGAGATTTGATGGGGGCTCCATACAATGAGCAGTTCTTC.

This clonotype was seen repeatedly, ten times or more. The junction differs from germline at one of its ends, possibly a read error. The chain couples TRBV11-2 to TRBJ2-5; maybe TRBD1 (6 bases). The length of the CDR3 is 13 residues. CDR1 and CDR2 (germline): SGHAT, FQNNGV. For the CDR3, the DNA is TGTGCCAGCAGCTACCACGTGGGACACCCTCTGAACTTC. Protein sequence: CASSYHVGHPLNF.

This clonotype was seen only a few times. CDR3 amino acids: CASSLRTGGSNYGYTF. CDR3 in DNA: TGTGCCAGCAGCTTGCGGACAGGGGGCTCTAACTATGGCTACACCTTC. The chain has TRBV5-4 and TRBJ1-2; 11 nucleotides align to TRBD1. The CDR3 is 16 amino acids. Germline CDR1 SGHNT, CDR2 YYREEE (reference sequence). J gave up 0 bases and V 1 base, and 2 bases lay outside the gene matches.

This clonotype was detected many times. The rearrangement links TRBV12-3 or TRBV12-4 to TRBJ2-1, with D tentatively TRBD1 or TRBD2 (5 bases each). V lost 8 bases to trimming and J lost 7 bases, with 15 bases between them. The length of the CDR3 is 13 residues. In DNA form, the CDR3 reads TGTGCCAGCCGGGACCCCCTTCGGAATGAGCAGTTCTTC. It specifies CASRDPLRNEQFF.

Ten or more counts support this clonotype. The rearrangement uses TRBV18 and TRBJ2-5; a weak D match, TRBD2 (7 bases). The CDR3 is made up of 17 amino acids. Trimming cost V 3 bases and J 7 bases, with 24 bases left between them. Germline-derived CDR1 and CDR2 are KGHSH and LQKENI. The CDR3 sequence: CASSPLGTTGGSGTQYF. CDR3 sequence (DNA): TGTGCCAGCTCACCCCTCGGGACAACCGGCGGGAGTGGGACCCAGTACTTC. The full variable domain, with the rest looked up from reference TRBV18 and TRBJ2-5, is NAGVMQNPRHLVRRRGQEARLRCSPMKGHSHVYWYRQLPEEGLKFMVYLQKENIIDESGMPKERFSAEFPKEGPSILRIQQVVRGDSAAYFCASSPLGTTGGSGTQYFGPGTRLLVL.

The DNA for the CDR3 is TGTGCCTGGAGTCAAGGGACTAGCGGGAACAATGAGCAGTTCTTC. As protein: CAWSQGTSGNNEQFF. The chain has TRBV30 and TRBJ2-1; 13 nucleotides align to TRBD2. CDR1 is GTSNPN and CDR2 is SVGIG in the germline V gene (reference sequence). This CDR3 has 15 amino acids. V dropped 2 bases and J dropped 5; count of bases not matched to a gene: 3.

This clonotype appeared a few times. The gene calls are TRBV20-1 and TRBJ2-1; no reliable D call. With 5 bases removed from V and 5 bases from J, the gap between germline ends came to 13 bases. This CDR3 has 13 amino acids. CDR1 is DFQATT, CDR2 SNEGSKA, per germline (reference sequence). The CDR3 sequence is CSAPPAPDNEQFF. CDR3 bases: TGCAGTGCTCCCCCTGCGCCTGACAATGAGCAGTTCTTC.

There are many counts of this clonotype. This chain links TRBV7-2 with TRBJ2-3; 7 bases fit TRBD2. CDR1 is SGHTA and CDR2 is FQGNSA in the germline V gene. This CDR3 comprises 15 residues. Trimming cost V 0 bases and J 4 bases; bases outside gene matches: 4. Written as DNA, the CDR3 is TGTGCCAGCAGCTTAGCGACGGGAGGTGCAGATACGCAGTATTTT. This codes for CASSLATGGADTQYF.

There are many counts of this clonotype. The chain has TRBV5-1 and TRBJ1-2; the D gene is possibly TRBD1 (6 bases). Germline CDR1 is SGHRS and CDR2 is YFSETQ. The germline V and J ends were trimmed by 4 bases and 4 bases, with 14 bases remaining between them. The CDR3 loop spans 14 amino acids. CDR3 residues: CASSPRDTRYGYTF. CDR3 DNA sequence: TGCGCCAGCAGCCCCCGGGACACTCGCTATGGCTACACCTTC.

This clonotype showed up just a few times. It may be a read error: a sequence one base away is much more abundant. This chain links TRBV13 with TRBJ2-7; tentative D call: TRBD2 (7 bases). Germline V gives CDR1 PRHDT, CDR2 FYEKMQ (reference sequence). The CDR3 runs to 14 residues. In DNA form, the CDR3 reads TGTGCCAGCAGCCTAGGGGGGGCTGTCTACGGGCAGTACTTC. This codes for CASSLGGAVYGQYF.

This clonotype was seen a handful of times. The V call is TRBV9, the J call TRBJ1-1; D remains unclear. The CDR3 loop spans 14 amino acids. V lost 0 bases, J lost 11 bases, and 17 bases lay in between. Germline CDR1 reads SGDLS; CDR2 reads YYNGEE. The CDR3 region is CASSVDPDPSRAFF. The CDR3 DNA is TGTGCCAGCAGCGTAGACCCTGACCCCAGTAGGGCTTTCTTT.

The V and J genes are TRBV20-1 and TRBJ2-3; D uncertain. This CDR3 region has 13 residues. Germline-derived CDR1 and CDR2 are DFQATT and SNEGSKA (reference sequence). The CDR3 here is CSAADQSTDTQYF. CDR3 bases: TGCAGCGCCGCGGACCAGAGCACAGATACGCAGTATTTT.

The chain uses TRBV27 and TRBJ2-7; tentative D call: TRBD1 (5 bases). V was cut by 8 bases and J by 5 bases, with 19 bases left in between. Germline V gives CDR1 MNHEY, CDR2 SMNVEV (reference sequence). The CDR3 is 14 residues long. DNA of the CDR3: TGTGCCAGCGGCGCGGCCAGGGCTGAAGACGAGCAGTACTTC. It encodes CASGAARAEDEQYF.

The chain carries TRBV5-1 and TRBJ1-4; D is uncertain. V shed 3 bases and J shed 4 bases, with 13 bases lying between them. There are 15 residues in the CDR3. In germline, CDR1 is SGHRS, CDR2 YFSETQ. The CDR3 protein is CASSCRGRFNEKLFF. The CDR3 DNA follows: TGCGCCAGCAGCTGCCGAGGCAGATTTAATGAAAAACTGTTTTTT.

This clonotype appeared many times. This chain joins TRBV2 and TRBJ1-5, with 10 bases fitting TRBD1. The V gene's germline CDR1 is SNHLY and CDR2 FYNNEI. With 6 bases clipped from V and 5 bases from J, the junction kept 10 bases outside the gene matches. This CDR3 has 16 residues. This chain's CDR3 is CASSPWDRGRDQPQHF. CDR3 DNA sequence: TGTGCCAGCAGCCCATGGGACAGGGGACGGGATCAGCCCCAGCATTTT.